This TCR beta chain was observed in a study of control samples from healthy donors and cancer patients. This clone appeared once. Clones were read by immunoSEQ multiplex PCR, and TCRdb kept only the in-frame ones, dropping some. In the table there are approximately 98,000 clones, about 80% of which are singletons. CDR1 and CDR2 (germline): SGHDT, YYEEEE. V lost 3 bases, J lost 3 bases, and 22 bases lay in between. The CDR3 runs 18 residues. This rearrangement joins TRBV5-6 to TRBJ1-5; D is possibly TRBD1 (6 bases). Sequencing was performed on blood. The receptor was derived from a man younger than 30 in good health. The CDR3 DNA follows: TGTGCCAGCAGCTCAGGACAGAGCTCCCAGACCTACAATCAGCCCCAGCATTTT. The encoded protein is CASSSGQSSQTYNQPQHF.